A single sample is the source of the 9 T cell receptor beta chains below, sequenced in a study of Graves' ophthalmopathy and Graves' hyperthyroidism. Amplifying from RNA transcripts, the study obtained TCR beta CDR3 regions. The library came from an HTBI-primed first-round RT-PCR and a second-round multiplex PCR. TCRdb reprocessed the multiplex PCR reads with MiXCR, giving one entry per CDR3 protein. The table has around 400,000 distinct CDR3 sequences, around 21% seen once. Specimen: peripheral blood. All receptors come from a woman younger than 30 with stable Graves' hyperthyroidism.

The chain combines TRBV30 with TRBJ2-2, with 9 bases lining up with TRBD2. Trimming cost V 0 bases and J 4 bases; bases outside gene matches: 9. This CDR3 has 17 residues. Germline loops: CDR1 GTSNPN, CDR2 SVGIG (reference sequence). In nucleotides, the CDR3 is TGTGCCTGGAGTGTAAAGGGCGGGAGGGCCCCCACCGGGGAGCTGTTTTTT. It yields the protein CAWSVKGGRAPTGELFF.

This clonotype was counted at least ten times. This chain joins TRBV14 and TRBJ2-5, with D perhaps TRBD2 (6 bases). From germline, CDR1 is SGHDN and CDR2 FVKESK. The CDR3 has 17 residues. V was cut by 2 bases and J by 3 bases, with 19 bases left in between. The CDR3: CASSQHSPASVKETQYF. CDR3 in DNA: TGTGCCAGCAGCCAACACTCTCCCGCTAGCGTAAAAGAGACCCAGTACTTC.

This clonotype was recorded a few times. The chain employs TRBV18 and TRBJ1-2, with D perhaps matching TRBD1 (6 bases). In germline, CDR1 is KGHSH, CDR2 LQKENI. This CDR3 is 15 amino acids long. V gave up 4 bases and J gave up 0 bases, with 12 bases separating them. CDR3 region: CASSLGTRANYGYTF. The CDR3 DNA follows: TGTGCCAGCTCACTGGGGACAAGAGCTAACTATGGCTACACCTTC. Together with reference TRBV18 and TRBJ1-2, the CDR3 gives the full variable domain: NAGVMQNPRHLVRRRGQEARLRCSPMKGHSHVYWYRQLPEEGLKFMVYLQKENIIDESGMPKERFSAEFPKEGPSILRIQQVVRGDSAAYFCASSLGTRANYGYTFGSGTRLTVV.

This clonotype was counted many times. This chain uses TRBV20-1 with TRBJ2-7, with D uncertain. V lost 3 bases to trimming and J lost 2 bases, with 8 bases between them. The CDR3 covers 12 residues. Germline assignment: CDR1 DFQATT and CDR2 SNEGSKA (reference sequence). The CDR3 DNA reads as TGCAGTGCTAGTCAGGTGCCCTACGAGCAGTACTTC. Amino acids: CSASQVPYEQYF.

The gene calls are TRBV7-2 and TRBJ1-2; D is possibly TRBD1 (6 bases). Germline V CDR1 and CDR2: SGHTA, FQGNSA. The CDR3 sequence is 13 residues long. Trimming removed 3 bases from V and 6 bases from J, with 11 bases in between. The CDR3 nucleotides read TGTGCCAGCAGCTTTACAGGGACCCATGGCTACACCTTC. Protein product: CASSFTGTHGYTF.

The table lists this clonotype with many counts. The chain uses TRBV20-1 and TRBJ2-7, with TRBD2 identical over 8 bases. Trimming removed 5 bases from V and 3 bases from J; junction bases left unmatched: 6. The CDR3 sequence is 13 residues long. In germline, CDR1 is DFQATT, CDR2 SNEGSKA (reference sequence). This CDR3 is CSAEPGGGYEQYF. CDR3 nucleotides: TGCAGTGCTGAGCCGGGAGGGGGCTACGAGCAGTACTTC.

This clonotype showed up many times. The CDR3 reads CATSDATGDGKETQYF. The CDR3 nucleotides read TGTGCCACCAGTGACGCAACAGGGGATGGTAAAGAGACCCAGTACTTC. The chain combines TRBV24-1 with TRBJ2-5, with 7 nucleotides matching TRBD1. The junction had 10 bases not matched to a gene; V was cut back by 4 bases and J by 3 bases. The CDR3 extends over 16 amino acids. The germline V gene encodes CDR1 KGHDR and CDR2 SFDVKD.

This clonotype was seen at least ten times. V gene TRBV6-5 combines with J gene TRBJ2-5; 12 bases line up with TRBD2. CDR1 and CDR2 from the germline V gene are MNHEY and SVGAGI. The J segment lost 5 bases and the V segment lost 5 bases, leaving 9 bases of the junction unmatched. CDR3 length: 16 amino acids. The CDR3 loop reads CASSPLAGGPGETQYF. The CDR3 nucleotides read TGTGCCAGCAGTCCCCTAGCGGGAGGGCCTGGGGAGACCCAGTACTTC.

The table lists this clonotype with many counts. This chain links TRBV20-1 with TRBJ2-7; D is undetermined. V shed 0 bases and J shed 6 bases, with 9 bases lying between them. CDR1 is DFQATT and CDR2 is SNEGSKA in the germline V gene (reference sequence). This CDR3 contains 12 residues. CDR3 DNA: TGCAGTGCTAGAGAAGGCAGCCTCGAGCAGTACTTC. Its protein product is CSAREGSLEQYF.